A selection of T cell receptor beta chains follows, all from one sample in a study of beta chain features in type 1 diabetes. Profiled with immunoSEQ multiplex PCR; TCRdb holds only in-frame clones, not every one. Of around 250,000 clones listed, about 20% are singletons. The sample comprised naive CD4+ T cells from blood. These receptors were collected from a woman aged 40 to 50 with type 1 diabetes. CDR3s include the opening cysteine and the closing phenylalanine or tryptophan. A D gene is named only where the DNA matches it firmly. Clone size is stated in some rows and not others, as once, few, many or a class when expanded.

>.|TRBV28|TRBJ2-7|.
CASSFPLVAYEQYF
TGTGCCAGCAGTTTCCCCCTAGTCGCATACGAGCAGTACTTC
>.|TRBV7-2|TRBJ2-5|.
CASSLWGRQGFGETQYF
TGTGCCAGCAGCTTATGGGGCCGGCAGGGCTTCGGGGAGACCCAGTACTTC
>TRBD1|TRBV5-1|TRBJ1-6|few
CASSLGLGQGDSPLHF
TGCGCCAGCAGCCTTGGTTTGGGACAGGGGGATTCACCCCTCCACTTT
>TRBD1|TRBV30|TRBJ1-2|.
CAWSSRQGDGYTF
TGTGCCTGGAGTTCAAGACAGGGGGATGGCTACACCTTC
>.|TRBV9|TRBJ2-3|few
CASSVTSTDTQYF
TGTGCCAGCAGCGTAACTAGCACAGATACGCAGTATTTT
>.|TRBV20-1|TRBJ2-3|.
CSASGGDTQYF
TGCAGTGCTAGCGGGGGAGATACGCAGTATTTT
>.|TRBV4-1|TRBJ1-1|.
CASSQEALRNTEAFF
TGCGCCAGCAGCCAAGAAGCACTTAGGAACACTGAAGCTTTCTTT
>TRBD1|TRBV6-1|TRBJ1-5|few
CASSLDRESNQPQHF
TGTGCCAGCAGTCTTGACAGGGAGAGCAATCAGCCCCAGCATTTT
>.|TRBV18|TRBJ1-5|.
CASSLRENQPQHF
TGTGCCAGCTCCCTCCGGGAAAATCAGCCCCAGCATTTT
>TRBD1|TRBV6-5|TRBJ1-2|few
CASSYLDRSHYGYTF
TGTGCCAGCAGTTACTTGGACAGGTCCCACTATGGCTACACCTTC
>.|TRBV7-8|TRBJ2-5|few
CASSPLMSPDLPGFQYF
TGTGCCAGCAGCCCCCTCATGAGCCCCGACTTACCGGGATTTCAGTACTTC
>TRBD2|TRBV7-8|TRBJ2-1|.
CASNSGGDNNEQFF
TGTGCCAGCAATAGCGGGGGGGATAACAATGAGCAGTTCTTC
>.|TRBV7-8|TRBJ2-3|.
CASSPSVRDTQYF
TGTGCCAGCAGCCCATCCGTGAGAGATACGCAGTATTTT
>.|TRBV7-2|TRBJ1-5|.
CASSLAEAQPQHF
TGTGCCAGCAGCTTAGCGGAGGCACAACCCCAGCATTTT
>.|TRBV30|TRBJ1-2|.
CACPHPDGYTF
TGTGCCTGCCCCCATCCGGATGGCTACACCTTC
>.|TRBV6-5|TRBJ1-1|few
CASSLLGGLGTEAFF
TGTGCCAGCAGTCTCCTGGGGGGTCTGGGCACTGAAGCTTTCTTT
>TRBD1|TRBV11-1|TRBJ2-5|.
CASSIGQGRETQYF
TGTGCCAGCAGCATTGGACAGGGGAGAGAGACCCAGTACTTC
>TRBD1|TRBV29-1|TRBJ1-5|few
CSVVETGGKAEPQHF
TGCAGCGTTGTCGAGACAGGGGGAAAGGCTGAGCCCCAGCATTTT